The T cell receptor beta chain under discussion was sequenced for a study of blood T cell repertoires in COVID-19. About the study: Samples taken during acute and convalescent COVID-19 were collected in the United States, Italy and Spain. T cells, B-cell-depleted T cells, or PBMCs supplied cDNA or gDNA.

Original analysis: Counts of nucleated cells, estimated from reference gene primer amplification, were obtained. Clones were read by immunoSEQ multiplex PCR, and TCRdb kept only the in-frame ones, dropping some. The V and J calls and clone size are taken from that table; D and trimming were inferred from the DNA. The data contain about 79,000 clones, about 90% of them singletons. This CDR3 has 14 residues. Between the trimmed V and J ends, which lost 6 bases and 0 bases, there was a span of 11 bases. From germline, CDR1 is SGHAT and CDR2 FQNNGV. The source is a man aged 45-60 years with active COVID-19. The chain recombines TRBV11-2 with TRBJ1-1, with D perhaps TRBD1 (6 bases). Sequences were obtained from peripheral blood. CDR3 protein: CASRYREMNTEAFF. CDR3 DNA sequence: TGTGCCAGCAGATACAGGGAAATGAACACTGAAGCTTTCTTT.